One sample yielded the 16 T cell receptor beta chains listed below, sequenced in a study of blood T cell repertoires in COVID-19. Repertoires were generated with immunoSEQ multiplex PCR, while TCRdb's copy carries only in-frame clones and drops some. The profile shows around 100,000 clones, just under 90% of them singletons. Sequencing used peripheral blood. The receptors here all came from a human donor in a cohort sampled during active COVID-19.

This sequence joins TRBV7-2 and TRBJ2-5; perhaps TRBD1 as D (6 bases). V dropped 0 bases and J dropped 5 bases, with 13 bases sitting between them. This CDR3 is built from 15 residues. Germline V gene lookup returns CDR1 SGHTA and CDR2 FQGNSA. The CDR3 is CASSLASQGLETQYF. For the CDR3, the DNA is TGTGCCAGCAGCTTAGCTTCACAGGGTTTGGAGACCCAGTACTTC.

The chain employs TRBV19 and TRBJ2-4; a possible D gene is TRBD2 (6 bases). The CDR3 runs 17 residues. Per the germline V gene, CDR1 is LNHDA and CDR2 is SQIVND (reference sequence). The germline V and J ends were trimmed by 3 bases and 9 bases, with 24 bases remaining between them. CDR3 in amino acids: CASSISSWGGGLGIQYF. The CDR3 nucleotides read TGTGCCAGTAGTATCTCGAGCTGGGGAGGTGGTCTTGGCATTCAGTACTTC. The full variable domain, in which reference TRBV19 and TRBJ2-4 provide the parts outside the CDR3, is DGGITQSPKYLFRKEGQNVTLSCEQNLNHDAMYWYRQDPGQGLRLIYYSQIVNDFQKGDIAEGYSVSREKKESFPLTVTSAQKNPTAFYLCASSISSWGGGLGIQYFGAGTRLSVL.

The chain carries TRBV6-6 and TRBJ2-3; 9 positions match TRBD1. Trimming at V came to 2 bases and at J to 4 bases, leaving 7 bases not matched to a gene. Germline V CDR1 and CDR2: MNHNY, SVGAGI (reference sequence). The length of the CDR3 is 16 residues. The CDR3 DNA follows: TGTGCCAGCAGTTACCCAACAGGGGGCTTTCCAGATACGCAGTATTTT. Its translation is CASSYPTGGFPDTQYF.

This clone was observed once. This chain links TRBV6-6 with TRBJ1-1; 9 nucleotides align to TRBD1. Germline values: CDR1 MNHNY, CDR2 SVGAGI (reference sequence). After removal of 4 bases from V and 6 bases from J, the junction contained 12 bases not matched to a gene. This CDR3 contains 16 residues. The CDR3 is CASSLGAGQGFSEAFF. CDR3 DNA: TGTGCCAGCAGTTTGGGGGCGGGACAGGGTTTCTCTGAAGCTTTCTTT.

This clone came up a few times. V is TRBV7-6 and J is TRBJ1-6; tentative D call: TRBD1 (5 bases). V shed 2 bases and J shed 9 bases, with 11 bases lying between them. In germline, CDR1 is SGHVS, CDR2 FNYEAQ. The CDR3 length is 14 residues. The CDR3 loop is CASSLPGVGSPLHF. The CDR3 DNA is TGTGCCAGCAGCTTACCGGGGGTGGGTTCACCCCTCCACTTT.

In this sample, this clone turned up once. This chain links TRBV5-5 with TRBJ2-1; TRBD2 is a possible D gene (6 bases). This CDR3 contains 17 residues. Germline CDR1 reads SGHKS; CDR2 reads YYEKEE (reference sequence). Trimming left V 0 bases short and J 4 bases short, with 17 bases between. CDR3 nucleotides: TGTGCCAGCAGCTTGGCCCGACCTGGGGGGATTTACAATGAGCAGTTCTTC. Protein sequence: CASSLARPGGIYNEQFF.

CDR3 sequence reads: CASSIGGSGTEAFF. As DNA, the CDR3 is TGTGCCAGTAGTATCGGAGGGAGCGGCACTGAAGCTTTCTTT. V gene TRBV19 combines with J gene TRBJ1-1, with D unclear. Trimming stripped 3 bases from V and 4 bases from J, with 12 bases between. This CDR3 has 14 amino acids. Per the germline V gene, CDR1 is LNHDA and CDR2 is SQIVND (reference sequence).

This chain links TRBV11-2 with TRBJ2-7; possibly TRBD1 for D (6 bases). CDR3 length: 15 residues. Germline V gives CDR1 SGHAT, CDR2 FQNNGV. The germline V and J ends were trimmed by 6 bases and 2 bases, with 17 bases remaining between them. In DNA, the CDR3 is TGTGCCAGCAGTCTTACCAGGGGCCTCCCCTACGAGCAGTACTTC. Translated: CASSLTRGLPYEQYF. The complete variable domain, with remaining parts taken from reference TRBV11-2 and TRBJ2-7, reads EAGVAQSPRYKIIEKRQSVAFWCNPISGHATLYWYQQILGQGPKLLIQFQNNGVVDDSQLPKDRFSAERLKGVDSTLKIQPAKLEDSAVYLCASSLTRGLPYEQYFGPGTRLTVT.

The genes are TRBV7-3 and TRBJ2-1; tentative D call: TRBD1 (7 bases). The V gene lost 5 bases and the J gene lost 6 bases, with 14 bases spanning the gap. The germline CDR1 and CDR2 sequences are SGHTA and FQGTGA. The CDR3 is made up of 14 amino acids. The CDR3 bases are TGTGCCAGCAGCCCAGGGACAGCGGGCAATGAGCAGTTCTTC. It yields the protein CASSPGTAGNEQFF.

V is TRBV10-3 and J is TRBJ1-1; the match to TRBD1 covers 7 bases. This CDR3 region has 15 residues. The trim removed 4 bases at V and 0 bases at J, leaving 5 bases unmatched. Germline V CDR1 and CDR2: ENHRY, SYGVKD. The CDR3 region has the DNA TGTGCCATCAGTGTCTCAGGGGGAATGAACACTGAAGCTTTCTTT. It translates to CAISVSGGMNTEAFF.

This chain uses TRBV7-6 with TRBJ1-5; D unresolved. This CDR3 has 17 residues. Germline V gene lookup returns CDR1 SGHVS and CDR2 FNYEAQ. Trimming removed 1 base at V and 0 bases at J, with 13 bases between. CDR3 in DNA: TGTGCCAGCAGCTTAGAGGGTGGAGGGTATAGCAATCAGCCCCAGCATTTT. Translating it yields CASSLEGGGYSNQPQHF.

The V gene is TRBV7-3, the J gene TRBJ1-4, with 8 positions matching TRBD1. This CDR3 has 15 residues. V lost 5 bases to trimming and J lost 5 bases; unmatched junction nucleotides: 7. Germline lookup yields CDR1 SGHTA and CDR2 FQGTGA. This CDR3 is CASSLGTGRNEKLFF. The DNA for the CDR3 is TGTGCCAGCAGCCTCGGGACAGGTCGAAATGAAAAACTGTTTTTT.

The rearrangement joins TRBV18 to TRBJ1-2; possibly TRBD1 for D (6 bases). The CDR3 is made up of 14 amino acids. Germline values: CDR1 KGHSH, CDR2 LQKENI. Trimming took off 4 bases at V and 8 bases at J, with 17 bases between the two ends. The CDR3 is CASSQLDRSRGYTF. The CDR3 coding sequence is TGTGCCAGCTCACAACTAGACAGGTCTAGGGGCTACACCTTC. The entire variable domain, with the rest obtained from reference TRBV18 and TRBJ1-2, is as follows: NAGVMQNPRHLVRRRGQEARLRCSPMKGHSHVYWYRQLPEEGLKFMVYLQKENIIDESGMPKERFSAEFPKEGPSILRIQQVVRGDSAAYFCASSQLDRSRGYTFGSGTRLTVV.

The V and J genes are TRBV7-9 and TRBJ2-3; TRBD1 aligns across 8 bases. Germline trimming cut 4 bases from V and 5 bases from J; bases unmatched to any gene: 5. Germline lookup yields CDR1 SEHNR and CDR2 FQNEAQ (reference sequence). The CDR3 has 14 amino acids. The CDR3 DNA reads as TGTGCCAGCAGCTCCCCAGGGGGCGAAGATACGCAGTATTTT. It yields the protein CASSSPGGEDTQYF.

This rearrangement joins TRBV10-3 to TRBJ1-2, with 7 bases that match TRBD1. This CDR3 spans 16 amino acids. Looked up from germline, CDR1 is ENHRY and CDR2 is SYGVKD. V trimming: 0 bases; J trimming: 0 bases; junction bases outside the gene matches: 4. The DNA for the CDR3 is TGTGCCATCAGTGAGTCCCCCAGGGGGACTAACTATGGCTACACCTTC. This translates into CAISESPRGTNYGYTF.

The gene calls are TRBV9 and TRBJ1-4; D call uncertain. CDR1 SGDLS and CDR2 YYNGEE come from the germline V gene. V lost 4 bases and J 0 bases, leaving 13 bases between the germline ends. CDR3 length equals 16 residues. CDR3 residues: CASSPSPRATNEKLFF. CDR3 in DNA: TGTGCCAGCAGCCCGTCCCCGAGGGCAACTAATGAAAAACTGTTTTTT.